This T cell receptor (beta chain) was identified in a study of T cells in Graves' hyperthyroidism and ophthalmopathy. The study, taken as a whole, reports: Ophthalmopathy could be told apart from stable hyperthyroidism with a 13 V-J model.

Germline loops: CDR1 GTSNPN, CDR2 SVGIG (reference sequence). V lost 3 bases to trimming and J lost 10 bases, with 9 bases between them. The CDR3 is 10 residues long. This clonotype came up many times. As yet, its antigen is unknown. RNA transcripts provided the source from which TCR beta CDR3 regions were amplified. Primed by the HTBI set, a first-round RT-PCR was run on the TCR CDR3. TCRdb re-analysed the multiplex PCR reads in MiXCR, keeping a single row per CDR3 protein. The profile shows some 560,000 distinct CDR3 sequences, 12% to 15% of them singletons. This receptor was identified in a woman aged 40 to 50 with Graves' hyperthyroidism. Sequencing was carried out using blood. This sequence joins TRBV30 and TRBJ1-2; D unclear. CDR3 DNA sequence: TGTGCCTGGAGGGGAACCTTCTACACCTTC. Translation gives CAWRGTFYTF.